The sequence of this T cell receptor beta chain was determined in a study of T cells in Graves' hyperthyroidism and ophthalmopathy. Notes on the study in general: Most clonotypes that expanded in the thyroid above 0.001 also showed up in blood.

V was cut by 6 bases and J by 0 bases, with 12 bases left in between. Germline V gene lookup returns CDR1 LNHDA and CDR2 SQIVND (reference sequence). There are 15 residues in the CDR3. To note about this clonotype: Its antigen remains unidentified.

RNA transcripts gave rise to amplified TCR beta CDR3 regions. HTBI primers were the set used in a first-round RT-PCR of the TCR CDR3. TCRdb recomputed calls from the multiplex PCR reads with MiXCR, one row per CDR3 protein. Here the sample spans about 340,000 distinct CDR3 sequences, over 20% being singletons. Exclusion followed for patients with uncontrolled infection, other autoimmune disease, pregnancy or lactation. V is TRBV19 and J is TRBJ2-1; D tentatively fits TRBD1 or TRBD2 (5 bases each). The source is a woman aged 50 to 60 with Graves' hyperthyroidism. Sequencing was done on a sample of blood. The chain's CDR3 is CASRQRGDSYNEQFF. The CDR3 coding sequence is TGTGCCAGTAGACAAAGAGGGGACTCCTACAATGAGCAGTTCTTC.